The T cell receptor beta chain described here comes from a study of tissue T cells after allogeneic stem cell transplantation. Assay: immunoSEQ multiplex PCR; the TCRdb copy retains only in-frame clones and omits some. The data hold about 48,000 clones, with around 70% observed a single time. This clone was found a few times. Gene and germline names: mouse. From the germline J gene comes the end of the CDR3, since the read stops 1 residue before it. The germline V gene has CDR1 LGHNA and CDR2 YSYQKL. V was pared by 0 bases and J by 6 bases, with 6 bases of the junction left unmatched. There are 15 residues in the CDR3.

This TCR came from a pool of C57BL/6 mice in good health. Sequencing was performed on sorted cells pooled from one or two spleens. This chain uses TRBV2 with TRBJ2-7, with TRBD2 identical over 9 bases. The CDR3: CASSQDGLGGFEQYF. The part of the CDR3 DNA that was read is TGTGCCAGCAGCCAAGACGGGCTGGGGGGGTTTGAACAGTAC.